What follows is one T cell receptor (beta chain) and its context. Its specificity is unknown. This specimen comes from a study of shared clonotypes between healthy human individuals. About the study: Three plates were used per donor for CD4 naive, three for CD4 memory, two for CD8 naive and one for CD8 memory. Points from the study as a whole: With few donors, the genetic and exposure-history diversity represented was limited.

The assay ran at deep level. The table came from immunoSEQ multiplex PCR; TCRdb's copy has only in-frame clones and leaves some out. The sample has 500,000 or so clones, around 95% seen once. Per the germline V gene, CDR1 is SEHNR and CDR2 is FQNEAQ (reference sequence). This CDR3 has 15 residues. V lost 6 bases, J lost 0 bases, and 13 bases lay in between. The source material was naive CD4+ T cells sorted from blood. Described subset: CD45RA+ positively selected. This clonotype originated in a woman in her twenties or thirties in good health. The V call is TRBV7-9, the J call TRBJ2-3; TRBD2 is a possible D gene (6 bases). The CDR3: CASSPTRESTDTQYF. The DNA of the CDR3 is TGTGCCAGCAGTCCAACCCGGGAGAGCACAGATACGCAGTATTTT.